These 32 T cell receptor beta chains came from one sample sequenced in a study of cytomegalovirus exposure and HLA in healthy donors. The PCR employed 60 Vbeta primers together with 13 Jbeta primers. Libraries were prepared by immunoSEQ multiplex PCR; TCRdb keeps only in-frame clonotypes and omits some of them. The table has about 190,000 clones, roughly 77% seen once. The sequenced material came from PBMCs. The receptors derive from a woman aged 45-65 years in good health and CMV-seronegative.

The chain is built from TRBV9 and TRBJ1-6; D possibly corresponds to TRBD1 (5 bases). Germline assignment: CDR1 SGDLS and CDR2 YYNGEE. The CDR3 contains 15 residues. The V end lost 4 bases, the J end lost 0 bases, and 8 bases lay between the germline ends. The CDR3 loop is CASSRGYSYNSPLHF. In nucleotides, the CDR3 is TGTGCCAGCAGCCGGGGGTACTCCTATAATTCACCCCTCCACTTT. Supplemented by reference TRBV9 and TRBJ1-6, the full variable domain reads DSGVTQTPKHLITATGQRVTLRCSPRSGDLSVYWYQQSLDQGLQFLIQYYNGEERAKGNILERFSAQQFPDLHSELNLSSLELGDSALYFCASSRGYSYNSPLHFGNGTRLTVT.

This clone has only a few counts. V gene TRBV5-1 combines with J gene TRBJ1-1; 7 bases fit TRBD1. Trimming at V came to 4 bases and at J to 4 bases, leaving 10 bases not matched to a gene. Germline V gene sequence: CDR1 SGHRS, CDR2 YFSETQ. The CDR3 runs 15 residues. The CDR3 coding sequence is TGCGCCAGCAGCATCGGACAGGACCGGGGCACTGAAGCTTTCTTT. Translating it yields CASSIGQDRGTEAFF.

This chain links TRBV9 with TRBJ2-3; 10 bases match TRBD1. The CDR3 is 14 amino acids. V lost 4 bases and J lost 4; bases outside the gene matches: 3. Per germline, CDR1 SGDLS and CDR2 YYNGEE. The CDR3 DNA reads TGTGCCAGCAGCCGACAGGGGGCCTCAGATACGCAGTATTTT. It yields the protein CASSRQGASDTQYF.

The chain couples TRBV4-3 to TRBJ2-1; 11 bases map to TRBD2. The CDR3 sequence is 17 residues long. Germline V gene lookup returns CDR1 LGHNA and CDR2 YSLEER. The V gene end was trimmed by 0 bases and the J gene end by 3 bases; junction bases not matched to a gene: 4. The CDR3 nucleotides are TGCGCCAGCAGCCAAGATCGACTAGCGGGATACTACAATGAGCAGTTCTTC. Translated: CASSQDRLAGYYNEQFF.

This rearrangement joins TRBV6-5 to TRBJ1-1; 7 bases agree with TRBD1. Germline V gene data show CDR1 as MNHEY and CDR2 as SVGAGI. The CDR3 spans 13 residues. V dropped 11 bases and J dropped 1; count of bases not matched to a gene: 7. CDR3 residues: CASRRQGNTEAFF. DNA for the CDR3: TGTGCCTCAAGAAGACAGGGGAACACTGAAGCTTTCTTT.

This chain's CDR3 is CASSAPRGPAPYEQYF. DNA of the CDR3: TGTGCCAGCAGTGCCCCAAGGGGGCCTGCCCCCTACGAGCAGTACTTC. The chain employs TRBV6-1 and TRBJ2-7, with TRBD1 matching over 7 bases. Germline CDR1 and CDR2: MNHNS and SASEGT. The CDR3 spans 16 residues. Losses at the gene ends were 4 bases for V and 2 bases for J; bases not matched to a gene: 11.

The V call is TRBV7-6, the J call TRBJ1-1; D remains ambiguous. Germline V CDR1 and CDR2: SGHVS, FNYEAQ. This CDR3 has 14 amino acids. The V and J ends lost 1 base and 5 bases respectively, with 11 bases between them. In nucleotides, the CDR3 is TGTGCCAGCAGCTTAGAGGCGGGTCGGACTGAAGCTTTCTTT. Translating gives CASSLEAGRTEAFF.

Here the CDR3 DNA reads TGTGCCAGCAGTGAAGGTCTAGCGGGGGGGCTCAATGAGCAGTTCTTC. Translated, it gives CASSEGLAGGLNEQFF. The rearrangement joins TRBV25-1 to TRBJ2-1, with 12 bases matching TRBD2. The germline V gene has CDR1 MGHDK and CDR2 SYGVNS. This CDR3 spans 16 amino acids. J lost 6 bases, V lost 2 bases, and 5 bases had no gene match. Looking up the rest from reference TRBV25-1 and TRBJ2-1 gives the full variable domain: EADIYQTPRYLVIGTGKKITLECSQTMGHDKMYWYQQDPGMELHLIHYSYGVNSTEKGDLSSESTVSRIRTEHFPLTLESARPSHTSQYLCASSEGLAGGLNEQFFGPGTRLTVL.

The CDR3 is CASSLIPDTSYEQYF. In DNA form, the CDR3 reads TGCGCCAGCAGCTTGATCCCAGACACCTCCTACGAGCAGTACTTC. The genes are TRBV5-1 and TRBJ2-7; no clear D. The CDR3 is 15 residues long. Per the germline V gene, CDR1 is SGHRS and CDR2 is YFSETQ. The V end lost 1 base, the J end lost 0 bases, and 11 bases lay between the germline ends.

This rearrangement joins TRBV11-1 to TRBJ2-7; perhaps TRBD2 as D (7 bases). This CDR3 is built from 15 residues. V lost 2 bases and J 1 base, leaving 12 bases between the germline ends. Germline lookup yields CDR1 SGHAT and CDR2 FQDESV (reference sequence). The CDR3, as DNA: TGTGCCAGCAGCTTAATGCGGGGGCCGTCCTACGAGCAGTACTTC. It translates to CASSLMRGPSYEQYF.

This clone was seen only once. The chain carries TRBV18 and TRBJ2-7; 7 bases are a match to TRBD1. CDR1 is KGHSH, CDR2 LQKENI, per germline. This CDR3 region has 16 residues. V was clipped by 1 base and J by 1 base; unmatched bases: 7. The CDR3 sequence: CASSPRQGQRSYEQYF. In DNA, the CDR3 is TGTGCCAGCTCACCACGTCAGGGACAGAGATCCTACGAGCAGTACTTC. Complete variable domain (other parts from reference TRBV18 and TRBJ2-7): NAGVMQNPRHLVRRRGQEARLRCSPMKGHSHVYWYRQLPEEGLKFMVYLQKENIIDESGMPKERFSAEFPKEGPSILRIQQVVRGDSAAYFCASSPRQGQRSYEQYFGPGTRLTVT.

The J gene is TRBJ2-6, the V gene TRBV5-6; no clear D. Germline values: CDR1 SGHDT, CDR2 YYEEEE. The CDR3 sequence is 16 residues long. The germline V and J ends were trimmed by 0 bases and 0 bases, with 7 bases remaining between them. The CDR3 nucleotides read TGTGCCAGCAGCTTGGTCAGGTACTCTGGGGCCAACGTCCTGACTTTC. This codes for CASSLVRYSGANVLTF.

The rearrangement uses TRBV29-1 and TRBJ1-3; D uncertain. Looked up from germline, CDR1 is SQVTM and CDR2 is ANQGSEA. V lost 3 bases to trimming and J lost 2 bases, with 8 bases between them. The CDR3 loop spans 13 amino acids. CDR3 in DNA: TGCAGCGTTGACCTGGGCACTGGAAACACCATATATTTT. Protein: CSVDLGTGNTIYF.

The chain employs TRBV27 and TRBJ2-2, with 9 bases identical to TRBD1. The ends lost 2 bases at V and 2 bases at J; junction bases unmatched: 0. This CDR3 contains 15 residues. Germline assignment: CDR1 MNHEY and CDR2 SMNVEV (reference sequence). Here the CDR3 reads CASSLTGGNTGELFF. In DNA, the CDR3 is TGTGCCAGCAGTTTAACAGGGGGCAACACCGGGGAGCTGTTTTTT.

This clone has a handful of counts. The chain recombines TRBV4-3 with TRBJ2-1; D remains unclear. The V end lost 5 bases, the J end lost 3 bases, and 14 bases lay between the germline ends. CDR3 length: 15 residues. Germline lookup yields CDR1 LGHNA and CDR2 YSLEER. DNA for the CDR3: TGCGCCAGCAGCTCCGACTTAGGTTTCTACAATGAGCAGTTCTTC. Translating it yields CASSSDLGFYNEQFF.

The chain has TRBV7-9 and TRBJ2-2; the match to TRBD1 covers 7 bases. This CDR3 contains 15 residues. V shed 4 bases, J shed 5 bases, and the junction held 7 bases outside the gene matches. Germline V gene data show CDR1 as SEHNR and CDR2 as FQNEAQ (reference sequence). The CDR3: CASSSQQGQTGELFF. The CDR3 nucleotides are TGTGCCAGCAGCTCCCAACAGGGGCAGACCGGGGAGCTGTTTTTT.

CDR3 sequence: CASTGYYGYTF. In DNA form, the CDR3 reads TGTGCCAGCACAGGGTACTATGGCTACACCTTC. The chain uses TRBV6-1 and TRBJ1-2; D is possibly TRBD1 (5 bases). CDR1 is MNHNS and CDR2 is SASEGT in the germline V gene. The CDR3 length is 11 residues. V shed 7 bases and J shed 3 bases, with 6 bases lying between them.

The J gene is TRBJ2-7, the V gene TRBV18; 8 positions agree with TRBD1. V shed 2 bases and J 7 bases; nucleotides not matched to a gene: 10. Looked up from germline, CDR1 is KGHSH and CDR2 is LQKENI. This CDR3 has 15 residues. The CDR3 loop reads CASSPGAGGGFEQYF. The CDR3 bases are TGTGCCAGCTCACCAGGGGCAGGGGGCGGTTTTGAGCAGTACTTC.

There are a few counts of this clone. The genes are TRBV7-2 and TRBJ1-1, with D perhaps matching TRBD1 (5 bases). This CDR3 is built from 15 residues. In germline, CDR1 is SGHTA, CDR2 FQGNSA. V lost 1 base, J lost 1 base, and 10 bases lay in between. The CDR3 coding sequence is TGTGCCAGCAGCTTAGTGCCCAGGGAGAACACTGAAGCTTTCTTT. It encodes CASSLVPRENTEAFF.

This chain links TRBV5-6 with TRBJ1-2; tentative D call: TRBD1 (6 bases). The CDR3 runs to 15 residues. V was pared by 0 bases and J by 2 bases, with 11 bases between. Germline CDR1 SGHDT, CDR2 YYEEEE. The CDR3 bases are TGTGCCAGCAGCTTGGTTTGGGGGCTGAACTATGGCTACACCTTC. Its translation: CASSLVWGLNYGYTF.

This clone was recorded only once. The V call is TRBV7-2, the J call TRBJ1-5, with D perhaps matching TRBD1 (5 bases). The length of the CDR3 is 15 residues. V lost 1 base, J lost 0 bases, and 7 bases lay in between. The germline CDR1 and CDR2 sequences are SGHTA and FQGNSA. This CDR3 is CASSLGQPSNQPQHF. DNA for the CDR3: TGTGCCAGCAGCTTAGGACAGCCTAGCAATCAGCCCCAGCATTTT.

J is TRBJ1-1 and V is TRBV19; 8 bases fit TRBD1. This CDR3 contains 17 residues. Germline CDR1 LNHDA, CDR2 SQIVND (reference sequence). V shed 5 bases, J shed 1 base, and the junction held 12 bases outside the gene matches. The DNA for the CDR3 is TGTGCCAGTAGTCCAATGGGCAGGGGGCACACGAACACTGAAGCTTTCTTT. It yields the protein CASSPMGRGHTNTEAFF.

This clone was recorded a few times. The chain joins TRBV5-8 to TRBJ1-1, with TRBD1 matching 8 bases. CDR1 and CDR2 from the germline V gene are SGHTS and YDEGEE. V lost 4 bases and J lost 6; bases outside the gene matches: 14. There are 16 residues in the CDR3. CDR3 amino acids: CASSDRTGLAFAEAFF. For the CDR3, the DNA is TGTGCCAGCAGCGACAGGACAGGGTTGGCATTCGCTGAAGCTTTCTTT.

The chain joins TRBV19 to TRBJ1-2, with D unclear. Trimming cost V 3 bases and J 5 bases, with 10 bases left between them. Germline values: CDR1 LNHDA, CDR2 SQIVND (reference sequence). The CDR3 spans 13 residues. In nucleotides, the CDR3 is TGTGCCAGTAGTATCACCGACGGGTATGGCTACACCTTC. As protein: CASSITDGYGYTF. Full variable domain (outside the CDR3, taken from reference TRBV19 and TRBJ1-2): DGGITQSPKYLFRKEGQNVTLSCEQNLNHDAMYWYRQDPGQGLRLIYYSQIVNDFQKGDIAEGYSVSREKKESFPLTVTSAQKNPTAFYLCASSITDGYGYTFGSGTRLTVV.

V and J are TRBV5-1 and TRBJ2-5, with TRBD1 as a possible D gene (5 bases). The J call is uncertain, as TRBJ2-7 better fits the DNA end. From germline, CDR1 is SGHRS and CDR2 YFSETQ. The CDR3 covers 13 residues. CDR3 protein: CASSPTESYEQYF. DNA for the CDR3: TGCGCCAGCAGCCCGACAGAATCCTACGAGCAGTACTTC.

V gene TRBV6-5 combines with J gene TRBJ2-7; 7 nucleotides line up with TRBD2. After removal of 3 bases from V and 2 bases from J, the junction contained 4 bases not matched to a gene. The CDR3 covers 14 residues. Germline CDR1 MNHEY, CDR2 SVGAGI. CDR3 in DNA: TGTGCCAGCAGTTATGGGAGGGGACCCTACGAGCAGTACTTC. This codes for CASSYGRGPYEQYF.

J is TRBJ2-5 and V is TRBV28, with 11 positions matching TRBD1. CDR3 length equals 16 residues. CDR1 is MDHEN and CDR2 is SYDVKM in the germline V gene. V was pared by 6 bases and J by 4 bases, with 10 bases of the junction left unmatched. The CDR3 protein is CASRGQGAGSSETQYF. Here the CDR3 DNA reads TGTGCCAGCAGAGGACAGGGGGCTGGTTCATCAGAGACCCAGTACTTC.

The rearrangement joins TRBV27 to TRBJ1-6; D not certain. The CDR3 runs to 15 residues. Trimming stripped 1 base from V and 1 base from J, with 5 bases between. Germline V gene lookup returns CDR1 MNHEY and CDR2 SMNVEV (reference sequence). CDR3 in DNA: TGTGCCAGCAGTTTATGGAGTTCCTATAATTCACCCCTCCACTTT. Protein sequence: CASSLWSSYNSPLHF.

This clone came up once. The V gene is TRBV7-9, the J gene TRBJ1-1, with 9 bases lining up with TRBD1. This CDR3 has 13 residues. CDR1 is SEHNR, CDR2 FQNEAQ, per germline (reference sequence). The V and J ends lost 4 bases and 8 bases, in that order; junction bases with no gene match: 5. The CDR3 loop is CASSWTGALEAFF. Here the CDR3 DNA reads TGTGCCAGCAGCTGGACAGGGGCCCTGGAAGCTTTCTTT.

The chain uses TRBV6-1 and TRBJ1-1, with D perhaps matching TRBD1 (5 bases). The CDR3 spans 12 residues. The V end was cut by 6 bases, the J end by 4 bases, with 9 bases between. The V gene's germline CDR1 is MNHNS and CDR2 SASEGT. The CDR3 region has the DNA TGTGCCAGCAGCGACAGTTTCACTGAAGCTTTCTTT. It encodes CASSDSFTEAFF.

Notes on this clone: At one end the junction does not follow the germline gene, possibly because of a read error. This chain links TRBV7-2 with TRBJ2-2; 9 positions agree with TRBD2. CDR1 is SGHTA and CDR2 is FQGNSA in the germline V gene. The CDR3 totals 15 residues. CDR3 bases: TGTGCCAGCAGATTAGGACTAGCGTACGCCGGGGAGCTGTTTTTT. Its translation is CASRLGLAYAGELFF. Full variable domain (remainder filled in from reference TRBV7-2 and TRBJ2-2): GAGVSQSPSNKVTEKGKDVELRCDPISGHTALYWYRQSLGQGLEFLIYFQGNSAPDKSGLPSDRFSAERTGGSVSTLTIQRTQQEDSAVYLCASRLGLAYAGELFFGEGSRLTVL.

The chain uses TRBV9 and TRBJ2-3, with 9 bases matching TRBD2. CDR3 length equals 15 residues. V lost 5 bases and J lost 3; bases outside the gene matches: 7. The germline V gene has CDR1 SGDLS and CDR2 YYNGEE. CDR3 nucleotide sequence: TGTGCCAGCAGGGGTCGCGGGGGGGAAACAGATACGCAGTATTTT. Amino acids: CASRGRGGETDTQYF.